A selection of T cell receptor beta chains follows, all from one sample in a study of shared clonotypes between healthy human individuals. Only in-frame clones appear in the TCRdb table, and some are missing; sequencing was by immunoSEQ multiplex PCR. The sample has about 2.4 million clones, under 95% seen once. The specimen sequenced was naive CD4+ T cells from PBMCs. The source is a young man in good health. Some clones in this sample may be carry-over from other donors' samples. CDR3s include the opening cysteine and the closing phenylalanine or tryptophan. The D gene is left open where the match is weak. Where a row states a size, it is once, few, many or the class of an expanded clone; other rows omit it.

v_gene	abundance	d_gene	j_gene	CDR3nt	CDR3aa
TRBV5-1	NA	NA	TRBJ2-3	TGCGCCAGCAGCTGGCAAGCGAAAGGAGGGCACACAGATACGCAGTATTTT	CASSWQAKGGHTDTQYF
TRBV2	NA	TRBD1	TRBJ1-5	TGTGCCAGCAGCCCGGGACAGGCCGATCAGCCCCAGCATTTT	CASSPGQADQPQHF
TRBV4-1	NA	NA	TRBJ2-6	TGCGCCAGCAGCCAAAGGGGCGGATATACTCGTTCTTGGGCCAACGTCCTGACTTTC	CASSQRGGYTRSWANVLTF
TRBV6-5	NA	TRBD1	TRBJ2-3	TGTGCCAGTTCCAGACAGGGGGCCACAGATACGCAGTATTTT	CASSRQGATDTQYF
TRBV6-1	NA	NA	TRBJ1-2	TGTGCCAGCAGTGGGGGAGGGGGGTTCGGATATGGCTACACCTTC	CASSGGGGFGYGYTF
TRBV5-1	NA	TRBD1	TRBJ1-1	TGCGCCAGCAGCCGCCGTGGGACAGGGACGAACACTGAAGCTTTCTTT	CASSRRGTGTNTEAFF
TRBV7-9	NA	NA	TRBJ1-2	TGTGCCAGCAGCTTGGGGGTCTCACCGAATTATGGCTACACCTTC	CASSLGVSPNYGYTF
TRBV28	NA	NA	TRBJ1-2	TGTGCCAGCAGCCCGAGACAGGACTACTATGGCTACACCTTC	CASSPRQDYYGYTF
TRBV28	NA	NA	TRBJ2-1	TGTGCCAGCACCCAGCATTGGGGTGAGCAGTTCTTC	CASTQHWGEQFF
TRBV6-1	NA	TRBD2	TRBJ2-2	TGTGCCAGCAGTGTCGGACTAGCGGGAGCCGTCGGGGAGCTGTTTTTT	CASSVGLAGAVGELFF
TRBV25-1	NA	NA	TRBJ1-4	TGTGCCAGCAGTGACAGGAGAGAAAAACTGTTTTTT	CASSDRREKLFF
TRBV15	NA	TRBD2	TRBJ2-1	TGTGCCACCAGGGGGACTAGCGGGGGCATTTCCTACAATGAGCAGTTCTTC	CATRGTSGGISYNEQFF
TRBV7-8	NA	NA	TRBJ2-1	TGTGCCAGCAGCTTCATTTGGGGGAAGAGTGATGAGCAGTTCTTC	CASSFIWGKSDEQFF
TRBV10-2	NA	NA	TRBJ1-1	TGCGCCAGCAGAAGGACCTACAACACTGAAGCTTTCTTT	CASRRTYNTEAFF
TRBV28	once	TRBD1	TRBJ1-1	TGTGCCAGCAGACAGACAGGGGGCGCTGGGAACACTGAAGCTTTCTTT	CASRQTGGAGNTEAFF
TRBV5-8	NA	TRBD2	TRBJ2-5	TGTGCCAGCAGCTTGGGTACTAGCGGGGACATCGAGACCCAGTACTTC	CASSLGTSGDIETQYF
TRBV29-1	NA	TRBD1	TRBJ1-1	TGCAGCGCCCACAGGGGGTCTGAAGCTTTCTTT	CSAHRGSEAFF
TRBV30	NA	NA	TRBJ1-1	TGTGCCTGGAGAGATACTACTGAGGCTTTCTTT	CAWRDTTEAFF
TRBV5-1	NA	TRBD2	TRBJ2-5	TGCGCCAGCAGCTTGGTGGTTAGCGGGTTACAAGAGACCCAGTACTTC	CASSLVVSGLQETQYF
TRBV19	NA	TRBD1	TRBJ1-5	TGTGCCAGTAGTATAGAAGGAACAGGGGGCCCCAATCAGCCCCAGCATTTT	CASSIEGTGGPNQPQHF
TRBV5-4	NA	NA	TRBJ2-1	TGTGCCAGCAGCGTGCGACTAGGCGTCGACAATGAGCAGTTCTTC	CASSVRLGVDNEQFF
TRBV11-1	once	NA	TRBJ2-2	TGTGCCAGCAGCTTAAGGCGCAGGGCGAACACCGGGGAGCTGTTTTTT	CASSLRRRANTGELFF
TRBV28	NA	NA	TRBJ2-5	TGTGCCAGCAGTTTGGTAGGTTCAGAGACCCAGTACTTC	CASSLVGSETQYF
TRBV19	few	TRBD1	TRBJ1-2	TGTGCCAGTAGTATCACAGGGGCTTGGGGCTACACCTTC	CASSITGAWGYTF
TRBV9	NA	NA	TRBJ2-3	TGTGCCAGCAGTACTAGGGGGACAGATACGCAGTATTTT	CASSTRGTDTQYF
TRBV5-4	NA	TRBD1	TRBJ1-1	TGTGCCAGCAGCTTGGGAGGGACAGGGGGCGCAGGCACTGAAGCTTTCTTT	CASSLGGTGGAGTEAFF
TRBV5-6	NA	NA	TRBJ1-2	TGTGCCAGCAGCTTGGGGTTCGGGAACTATGGCTACACCTTC	CASSLGFGNYGYTF
TRBV5-1	NA	NA	TRBJ1-1	TGCGCCAGCAGCTTGGCGGGCGGTGAAGCTTTCTTT	CASSLAGGEAFF
TRBV5-1	NA	NA	TRBJ1-1	TGCGCCAGCAGCTCGGCCCACACCTCAGCTAACACTGAAGCTTTCTTT	CASSSAHTSANTEAFF
TRBV29-1	NA	NA	TRBJ1-2	TGCAGCGTTGAAGACCACCTGGCCCTCTATGGCTACACCTTC	CSVEDHLALYGYTF
TRBV27	NA	NA	TRBJ2-2	TGTGCCAGCAGTTTCCGGCGTGGCACCGGGGAGCTGTTTTTT	CASSFRRGTGELFF
TRBV6-1	NA	TRBD1	TRBJ1-2	TGTGCCAGCGGGTGGGACAGGGGGATCTATGGCTACACCTTC	CASGWDRGIYGYTF
TRBV5-8	NA	NA	TRBJ1-1	TGTGCCAGCAGCTTGGTTTACGAGGACACTGAAGCTTTCTTT	CASSLVYEDTEAFF
TRBV21-1	NA	NA	TRBJ1-5	TGTGCCAGCACCGACAGGCCGCCTGGGCGGCCCCAGCATTTT	CASTDRPPGRPQHF
TRBV27	NA	TRBD1	TRBJ2-1	TGTGCCAGCAGTTGGGGGACAGGGCCCAATGAGCAGTTCTTC	CASSWGTGPNEQFF
TRBV7-9	NA	NA	TRBJ2-5	TGTGCCAGTACCGACGGCGGTACCCTCCAAGAGACCCAGTACTTC	CASTDGGTLQETQYF
TRBV19	NA	NA	TRBJ2-1	TGTGCCAGTAGTATAACCGGACATGAGAGCTCCTACAATGAGCAGTTCTTC	CASSITGHESSYNEQFF
TRBV4-2	NA	NA	TRBJ2-6	TGTGCCAGCAGCATCCGGAGTCGGGCAGAAACCTCTGGGGCCAACGTCCTGACTTTC	CASSIRSRAETSGANVLTF
TRBV28	NA	NA	TRBJ2-7	TGTGCCAGCAGTTTATCAGGGTACGAGCAGTACTTC	CASSLSGYEQYF
TRBV14	once	TRBD1	TRBJ1-4	TGTGCCAGCAGCCGGAGGCCCCGGGACAGTTCTAATGAAAAACTGTTTTTT	CASSRRPRDSSNEKLFF
TRBV10-3	NA	NA	TRBJ1-5	TGTGCCATCAGTGAGTCGAACAGGGCGCTTAATCAGCCCCAGCATTTT	CAISESNRALNQPQHF
TRBV6-5	NA	NA	TRBJ2-5	TGTGCCAGCAGTTACTCGGGGCCTGGGGAGACCCAGTACTTC	CASSYSGPGETQYF
TRBV5-1	NA	TRBD2	TRBJ2-1	TGCGCCAGCAGCGCGGGACTAGCCCCCTACAATGAGCAGTTCTTC	CASSAGLAPYNEQFF
TRBV5-1	NA	TRBD2	TRBJ2-1	TGCGCCAGCAGCTCCGGGGGGTTATCCTACAATGAGCAGTTCTTC	CASSSGGLSYNEQFF
TRBV27	NA	NA	TRBJ2-7	TGTGCCAGCAGTTCGCTTCTAGCAACTCCCTCCTACGAGCAGTACTTC	CASSSLLATPSYEQYF
TRBV5-6	NA	NA	TRBJ2-5	TGTGCCAGCAGCGCCACTGGGACGGAGCCGGGCGGGACCCAGTACTTC	CASSATGTEPGGTQYF
TRBV14	NA	TRBD2	TRBJ2-2	TGTGCCAGCAGCCTACTAGCGGGAGGCCGCGGCGGGGAGCTGTTTTTT	CASSLLAGGRGGELFF
TRBV10-3	NA	NA	TRBJ1-5	TGTGCCATCAGTGAGTCGGTGAGGGGTCAGCCCCAGCATTTT	CAISESVRGQPQHF
TRBV7-9	once	NA	TRBJ2-3	TGTGCCAGCAGCTTAGGGGATATTTTGTCTCCAGATACGCAGTATTTT	CASSLGDILSPDTQYF
TRBV5-1	NA	NA	TRBJ2-5	TGCGCCAGCAGCTTGGCCTTGGGGGACCAAGAGACCCAGTACTTC	CASSLALGDQETQYF